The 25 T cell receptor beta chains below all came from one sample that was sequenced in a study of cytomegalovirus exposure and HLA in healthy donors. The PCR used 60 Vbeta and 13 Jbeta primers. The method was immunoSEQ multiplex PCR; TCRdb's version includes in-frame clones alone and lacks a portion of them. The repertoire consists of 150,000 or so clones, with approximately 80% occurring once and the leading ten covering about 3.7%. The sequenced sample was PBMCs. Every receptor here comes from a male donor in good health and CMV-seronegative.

The CDR3 DNA is TGCGCCAGCAGCTTGGACCCTATTTCCCCTAACACCATATATTTT. It is translated as CASSLDPISPNTIYF. This chain joins TRBV5-1 and TRBJ1-3; D is undetermined. V was cut by 0 bases and J by 7 bases, with 14 bases left in between. The CDR3 totals 15 residues. Germline assignment: CDR1 SGHRS and CDR2 YFSETQ.

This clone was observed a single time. The CDR3: CASSIRLAGALYEQYF. Written as DNA, the CDR3 is TGTGCCAGCAGCATCCGACTAGCGGGAGCCCTCTACGAGCAGTACTTC. V is TRBV27 and J is TRBJ2-7; 12 nucleotides align to TRBD2. V gave up 6 bases and J gave up 3 bases; unmatched junction bases: 9. This CDR3 has 16 residues. Looked up from germline, CDR1 is MNHEY and CDR2 is SMNVEV (reference sequence).

The CDR3 DNA sequence: TGTGCCAGCAGCTTAGCGGACAGAGGCTATGGCTACACCTTC. Its translation: CASSLADRGYGYTF. The V and J genes are TRBV7-8 and TRBJ1-2; weak D call: TRBD1 (6 bases). This CDR3 has 14 residues. V lost 0 bases and J lost 4, with 9 bases in between. Germline CDR1 reads SGHVS; CDR2 reads FQNEAQ.

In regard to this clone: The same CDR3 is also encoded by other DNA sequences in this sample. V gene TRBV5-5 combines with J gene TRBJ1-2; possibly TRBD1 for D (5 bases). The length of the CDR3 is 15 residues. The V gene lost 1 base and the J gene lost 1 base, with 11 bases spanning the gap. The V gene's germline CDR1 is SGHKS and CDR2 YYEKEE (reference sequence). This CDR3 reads CASSLRGDLNYGYTF. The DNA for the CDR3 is TGTGCCAGCAGCTTGCGGGGGGACCTTAACTATGGCTACACCTTC.

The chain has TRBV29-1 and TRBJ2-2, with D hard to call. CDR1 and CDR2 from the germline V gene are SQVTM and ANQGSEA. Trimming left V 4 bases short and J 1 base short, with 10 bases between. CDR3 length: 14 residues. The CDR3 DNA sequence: TGCAGCGTTGCCGTGTCCAGGAACACCGGGGAGCTGTTTTTT. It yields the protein CSVAVSRNTGELFF.

CDR3 in amino acids: CASHQGANQPQHF. The CDR3 DNA follows: TGTGCCAGCCATCAGGGGGCGAATCAGCCCCAGCATTTT. The chain couples TRBV6-6 to TRBJ1-5; the match to TRBD1 covers 8 bases. Germline CDR1 MNHNY, CDR2 SVGAGI (reference sequence). Germline trimming cut 8 bases from V and 4 bases from J; bases unmatched to any gene: 4. The CDR3 has 13 amino acids.

The CDR3 reads CAISQGSNQPQHF. Here the CDR3 DNA reads TGTGCCATCAGTCAGGGGAGCAATCAGCCCCAGCATTTT. The rearrangement links TRBV10-3 to TRBJ1-5; possible D gene TRBD1, 6 bases. Germline V lookup: CDR1 ENHRY, CDR2 SYGVKD. V dropped 5 bases and J dropped 1 base, with 6 bases sitting between them. The CDR3 runs to 13 residues.

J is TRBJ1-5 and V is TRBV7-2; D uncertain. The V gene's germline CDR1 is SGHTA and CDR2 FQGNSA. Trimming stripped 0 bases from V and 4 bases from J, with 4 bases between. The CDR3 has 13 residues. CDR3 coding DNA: TGTGCCAGCAGCTTAGCACGGAATCAGCCCCAGCATTTT. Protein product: CASSLARNQPQHF.

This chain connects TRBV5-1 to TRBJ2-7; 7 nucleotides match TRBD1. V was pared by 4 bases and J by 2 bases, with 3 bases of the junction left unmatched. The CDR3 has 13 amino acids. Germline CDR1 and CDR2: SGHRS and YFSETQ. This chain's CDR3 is CASSTGQPYEQYF. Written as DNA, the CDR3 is TGCGCCAGCAGCACGGGACAGCCCTACGAGCAGTACTTC.

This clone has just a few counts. The CDR3 spells CASSQETGSGGYTF. The CDR3 coding sequence is TGCGCCAGCAGCCAAGAGACCGGGTCGGGTGGCTACACCTTC. V usage is TRBV4-3 and J usage is TRBJ1-2; the D is unclear. This CDR3 spans 14 amino acids. V dropped 0 bases and J dropped 7 bases, with 12 bases sitting between them. Germline V gene data show CDR1 as LGHNA and CDR2 as YSLEER.

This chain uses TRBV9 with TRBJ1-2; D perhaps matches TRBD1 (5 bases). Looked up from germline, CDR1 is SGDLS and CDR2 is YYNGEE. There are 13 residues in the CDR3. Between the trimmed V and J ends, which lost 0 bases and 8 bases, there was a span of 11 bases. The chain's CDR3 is CASSVVGGRGYTF. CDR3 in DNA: TGTGCCAGCAGCGTAGTGGGGGGTCGAGGCTACACCTTC.

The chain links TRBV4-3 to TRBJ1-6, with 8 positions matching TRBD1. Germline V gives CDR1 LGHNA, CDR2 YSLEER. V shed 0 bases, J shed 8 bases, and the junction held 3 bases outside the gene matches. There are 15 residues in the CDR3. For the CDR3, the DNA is TGCGCCAGCAGCCAAGATACGGACAGGGATTCACCCCTCCACTTT. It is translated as CASSQDTDRDSPLHF.

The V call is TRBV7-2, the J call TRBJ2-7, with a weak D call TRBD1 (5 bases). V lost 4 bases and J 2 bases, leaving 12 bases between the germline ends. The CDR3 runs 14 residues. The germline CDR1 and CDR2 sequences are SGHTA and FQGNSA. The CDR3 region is CASSYAQGPYEQYF. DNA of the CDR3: TGTGCCAGCAGCTACGCGCAGGGCCCCTACGAGCAGTACTTC.

In nucleotides, the CDR3 is TGTGCCAGCAGCCAAGTACTAGCGGGAATTCAAGAGACCCAGTACTTC. This codes for CASSQVLAGIQETQYF. The V gene is TRBV16, the J gene TRBJ2-5; 10 bases align to TRBD2. The ends lost 2 bases at V and 2 bases at J; junction bases unmatched: 5. Germline V gene lookup returns CDR1 KGHSY and CDR2 FQNENV. This CDR3 region has 16 residues.

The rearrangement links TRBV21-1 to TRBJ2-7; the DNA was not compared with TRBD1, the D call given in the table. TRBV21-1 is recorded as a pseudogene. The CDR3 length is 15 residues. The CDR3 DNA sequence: TGTGCCAGCAGCAAATCTCCGGACACTCCTCGCGAGCAGTACTTC. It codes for CASSKSPDTPREQYF.

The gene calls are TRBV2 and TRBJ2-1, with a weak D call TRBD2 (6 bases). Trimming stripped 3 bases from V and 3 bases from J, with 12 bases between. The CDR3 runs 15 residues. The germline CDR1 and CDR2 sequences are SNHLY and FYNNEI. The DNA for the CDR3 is TGTGCCAGCAGTGACGGCGGGGAACTCTACAATGAGCAGTTCTTC. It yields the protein CASSDGGELYNEQFF.

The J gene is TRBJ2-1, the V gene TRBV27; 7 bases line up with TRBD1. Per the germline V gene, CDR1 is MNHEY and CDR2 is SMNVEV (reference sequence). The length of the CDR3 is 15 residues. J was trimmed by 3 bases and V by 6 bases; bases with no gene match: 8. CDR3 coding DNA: TGTGCCAGCAGAGAGACAGGGATGGTCTACAATGAGCAGTTCTTC. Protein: CASRETGMVYNEQFF.

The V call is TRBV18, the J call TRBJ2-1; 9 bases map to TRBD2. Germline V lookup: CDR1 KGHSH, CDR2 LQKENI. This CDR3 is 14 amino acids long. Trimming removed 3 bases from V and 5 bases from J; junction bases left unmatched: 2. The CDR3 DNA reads TGTGCCAGCTCACCCAGCGGGGGGCACAATGAGCAGTTCTTC. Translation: CASSPSGGHNEQFF. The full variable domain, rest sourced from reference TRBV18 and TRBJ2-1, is NAGVMQNPRHLVRRRGQEARLRCSPMKGHSHVYWYRQLPEEGLKFMVYLQKENIIDESGMPKERFSAEFPKEGPSILRIQQVVRGDSAAYFCASSPSGGHNEQFFGPGTRLTVL.

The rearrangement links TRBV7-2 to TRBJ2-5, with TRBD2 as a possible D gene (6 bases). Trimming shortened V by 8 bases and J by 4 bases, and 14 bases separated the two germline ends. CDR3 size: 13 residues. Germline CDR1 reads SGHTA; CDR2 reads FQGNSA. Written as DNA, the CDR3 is TGTGCCAGCGGAGGGCGGGGAGTAGAGACCCAGTACTTC. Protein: CASGGRGVETQYF.

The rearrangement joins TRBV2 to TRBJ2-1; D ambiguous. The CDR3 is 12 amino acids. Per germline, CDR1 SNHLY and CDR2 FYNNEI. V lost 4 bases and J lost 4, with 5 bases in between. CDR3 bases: TGTGCCAGCAGTGGCAGATACAATGAGCAGTTCTTC. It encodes CASSGRYNEQFF. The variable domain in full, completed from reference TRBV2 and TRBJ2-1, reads EPEVTQTPSHQVTQMGQEVILRCVPISNHLYFYWYRQILGQKVEFLVSFYNNEISEKSEIFDDQFSVERPDGSNFTLKIRSTKLEDSAMYFCASSGRYNEQFFGPGTRLTVL.

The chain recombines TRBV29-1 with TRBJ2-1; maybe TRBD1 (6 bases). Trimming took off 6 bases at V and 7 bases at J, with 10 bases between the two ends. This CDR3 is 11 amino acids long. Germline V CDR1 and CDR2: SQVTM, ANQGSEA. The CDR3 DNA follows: TGCAGCGTCACGGACAGAAATGAGCAGTTCTTC. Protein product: CSVTDRNEQFF.

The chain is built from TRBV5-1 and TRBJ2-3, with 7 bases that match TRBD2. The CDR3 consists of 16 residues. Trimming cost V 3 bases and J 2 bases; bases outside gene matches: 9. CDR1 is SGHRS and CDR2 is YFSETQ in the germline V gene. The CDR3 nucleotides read TGCGCCAGCAGCTGGGGGGTGACTAGCCCCACAGATACGCAGTATTTT. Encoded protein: CASSWGVTSPTDTQYF. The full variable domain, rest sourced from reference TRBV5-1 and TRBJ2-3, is KAGVTQTPRYLIKTRGQQVTLSCSPISGHRSVSWYQQTPGQGLQFLFEYFSETQRNKGNFPGRFSGRQFSNSRSEMNVSTLELGDSALYLCASSWGVTSPTDTQYFGPGTRLTVL.

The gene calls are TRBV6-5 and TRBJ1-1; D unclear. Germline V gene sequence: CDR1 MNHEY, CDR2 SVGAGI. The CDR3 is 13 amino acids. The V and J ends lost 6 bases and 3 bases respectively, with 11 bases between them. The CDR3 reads CASSNRRDTEAFF. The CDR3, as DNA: TGTGCCAGCAGCAATCGGAGGGACACTGAAGCTTTCTTT.

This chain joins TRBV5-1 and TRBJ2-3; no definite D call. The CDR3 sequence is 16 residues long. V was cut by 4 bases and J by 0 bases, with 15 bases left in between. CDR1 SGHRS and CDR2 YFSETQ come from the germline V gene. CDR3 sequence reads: CASSPGRSASTDTQYF. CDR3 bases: TGCGCCAGCAGCCCTGGCAGGTCAGCTAGCACAGATACGCAGTATTTT.

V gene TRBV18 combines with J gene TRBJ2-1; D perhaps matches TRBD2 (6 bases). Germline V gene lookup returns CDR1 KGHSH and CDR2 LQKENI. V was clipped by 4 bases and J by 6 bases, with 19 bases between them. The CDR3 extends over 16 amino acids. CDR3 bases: TGTGCCAGCTCACTCCGGGACTTTGGGCTATCCAATGAGCAGTTCTTC. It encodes CASSLRDFGLSNEQFF. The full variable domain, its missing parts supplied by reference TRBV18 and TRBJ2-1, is NAGVMQNPRHLVRRRGQEARLRCSPMKGHSHVYWYRQLPEEGLKFMVYLQKENIIDESGMPKERFSAEFPKEGPSILRIQQVVRGDSAAYFCASSLRDFGLSNEQFFGPGTRLTVL.